Below are 23 T cell receptor beta chains sequenced from a single sample in a study of blood T cell repertoires in COVID-19. Sequencing used immunoSEQ multiplex PCR; TCRdb keeps in-frame clones, though not all of them. The table includes about 230,000 clones, around 83% detected once. Sequencing used peripheral blood. Every receptor here comes from a woman aged 45-65 years with acute or convalescent COVID-19.

This clone was found a few times. The chain combines TRBV6-5 with TRBJ2-1; D remains unclear. Germline loops: CDR1 MNHEY, CDR2 SVGAGI. V was pared by 4 bases and J by 12 bases, with 10 bases between. The CDR3 covers 11 residues. This chain's CDR3 is CASSLRSGQFF. The CDR3 DNA sequence: TGTGCCAGCAGTTTGCGTTCAGGGCAGTTCTTC.

The chain links TRBV16 to TRBJ1-5; TRBD1 aligns across 7 bases. CDR3 size: 15 residues. Germline V lookup: CDR1 KGHSY, CDR2 FQNENV. Trimming cost V 4 bases and J 2 bases; bases outside gene matches: 5. The CDR3 DNA reads TGTGCCAGCAGCCGAACAGGGACAGGCAATCAGCCCCAGCATTTT. It is translated as CASSRTGTGNQPQHF.

The gene calls are TRBV11-2 and TRBJ1-1, with D perhaps TRBD1 (6 bases). This CDR3 is built from 16 residues. The V and J ends lost 5 bases and 5 bases respectively, with 21 bases between them. Germline V gives CDR1 SGHAT, CDR2 FQNNGV. The CDR3 coding sequence is TGTGCCAGCAGCCTTAATTTTGGGCCACAGGGAACTGAAGCTTTCTTT. Protein: CASSLNFGPQGTEAFF.

The J gene is TRBJ2-1, the V gene TRBV27; D might be TRBD1 (5 bases). The germline V gene encodes CDR1 MNHEY and CDR2 SMNVEV (reference sequence). The CDR3 spans 13 residues. V dropped 3 bases and J dropped 8 bases, with 11 bases sitting between them. CDR3: CASSFSGSHEQFF. CDR3 nucleotide sequence: TGTGCCAGCAGTTTCTCAGGGTCGCATGAGCAGTTCTTC.

The chain carries TRBV5-1 and TRBJ1-1, with TRBD1 matching 10 bases. Germline V gene sequence: CDR1 SGHRS, CDR2 YFSETQ. CDR3 length equals 14 residues. V dropped 4 bases and J dropped 5; count of bases not matched to a gene: 5. The CDR3 spells CASSIGQGGTEAFF. CDR3 coding DNA: TGCGCCAGCAGCATAGGACAGGGGGGAACTGAAGCTTTCTTT. The variable domain in full, with the rest retrieved from reference TRBV5-1 and TRBJ1-1, is KAGVTQTPRYLIKTRGQQVTLSCSPISGHRSVSWYQQTPGQGLQFLFEYFSETQRNKGNFPGRFSGRQFSNSRSEMNVSTLELGDSALYLCASSIGQGGTEAFFGQGTRLTVV.

The chain is built from TRBV14 and TRBJ1-6; 8 bases are a match to TRBD1. The germline V gene has CDR1 SGHDN and CDR2 FVKESK. With V trimmed by 2 bases and J by 6 bases, 6 bases remained unmatched. CDR3 size: 16 residues. In nucleotides, the CDR3 is TGTGCCAGCAGCCAACCAGGGGGCCCCCCTAATTCACCCCTCCACTTT. This encodes CASSQPGGPPNSPLHF.

The chain couples TRBV27 to TRBJ2-7; 12 bases fit TRBD2. V shed 2 bases, J shed 4 bases, and the junction held 12 bases outside the gene matches. Looked up from germline, CDR1 is MNHEY and CDR2 is SMNVEV (reference sequence). The CDR3 has 18 amino acids. The CDR3 DNA follows: TGTGCCAGCAGTTTAACGACTAGCGGGAGCCGCTTCGTTTACGAGCAGTACTTC. Protein product: CASSLTTSGSRFVYEQYF.

V usage is TRBV5-4 and J usage is TRBJ1-4, with 10 bases aligning to TRBD1. Germline CDR1 SGHNT, CDR2 YYREEE (reference sequence). V gave up 4 bases and J gave up 6 bases; unmatched junction bases: 6. There are 15 residues in the CDR3. The DNA of the CDR3 is TGTGCCAGCAGCGGAGGACAGGGGGGACATGAAAAACTGTTTTTT. Translation gives CASSGGQGGHEKLFF.

V usage is TRBV2 and J usage is TRBJ2-1; possibly TRBD2 for D (6 bases). The CDR3 has 14 amino acids. Germline loops: CDR1 SNHLY, CDR2 FYNNEI. Trimming stripped 9 bases from V and 1 base from J, with 13 bases between. CDR3 sequence: CARGGGTSYNEQFF. DNA of the CDR3: TGTGCCAGGGGAGGCGGGACTTCCTACAATGAGCAGTTCTTC.

CDR3: CASSPSDRGLNSPLHF. The CDR3 bases are TGTGCCAGCAGTCCCAGTGACAGGGGGCTCAATTCACCCCTCCACTTT. V is TRBV27 and J is TRBJ1-6, with 10 bases matching TRBD1. Germline V gene lookup returns CDR1 MNHEY and CDR2 SMNVEV (reference sequence). Trimming at V came to 5 bases and at J to 7 bases, leaving 8 bases not matched to a gene. CDR3 length equals 16 residues.

This rearrangement joins TRBV6-5 to TRBJ2-7, with 8 bases that match TRBD1. With V trimmed by 6 bases and J by 2 bases, 6 bases remained unmatched. This CDR3 comprises 14 residues. Germline values: CDR1 MNHEY, CDR2 SVGAGI. The chain's CDR3 is CASRNDRGAYEQYF. CDR3 sequence (DNA): TGTGCCAGCAGAAATGACAGGGGAGCCTACGAGCAGTACTTC.

This chain joins TRBV7-8 and TRBJ2-2, with 7 bases matching TRBD2. The J segment lost 6 bases and the V segment lost 2 bases, leaving 9 bases of the junction unmatched. Germline V gene lookup returns CDR1 SGHVS and CDR2 FQNEAQ. The CDR3 runs 16 residues. The DNA of the CDR3 is TGTGCCAGCAGCTTATCGCTTTTGAGCGGGGCCGGGGAGCTGTTTTTT. Translating gives CASSLSLLSGAGELFF.

This chain joins TRBV30 and TRBJ1-5; D ambiguous. The CDR3 length is 13 residues. V was clipped by 3 bases and J by 1 base, with 7 bases between them. Per germline, CDR1 GTSNPN and CDR2 SVGIG (reference sequence). The CDR3 sequence is CAWRSGSNQPQHF. As DNA, the CDR3 is TGTGCCTGGAGGAGCGGGAGCAATCAGCCCCAGCATTTT.

J is TRBJ1-4 and V is TRBV10-2; the D is unclear. Deletions cut 0 bases from V and 2 bases from J, with 7 bases between. The CDR3 sequence is 15 residues long. Germline-derived CDR1 and CDR2 are WSHSY and SAAADI. The CDR3 bases are TGCGCCAGCAGTGAGTCTCAGGCCACTAATGAAAAACTGTTTTTT. Translation gives CASSESQATNEKLFF.

V usage is TRBV27 and J usage is TRBJ2-7, with TRBD2 matching 9 bases. Looked up from germline, CDR1 is MNHEY and CDR2 is SMNVEV (reference sequence). CDR3 length: 15 amino acids. V lost 3 bases to trimming and J lost 6 bases; unmatched junction nucleotides: 9. The CDR3 DNA sequence: TGTGCCAGCAGTTTCCAGCTAGCGGGGAATAGCGAGCAGTACTTC. Amino acids: CASSFQLAGNSEQYF.

The chain combines TRBV6-5 with TRBJ1-5; TRBD1 matches 7 bases. Germline V gene data show CDR1 as MNHEY and CDR2 as SVGAGI. This CDR3 is 14 amino acids long. Trimming cost V 4 bases and J 5 bases; bases outside gene matches: 5. CDR3 sequence (DNA): TGTGCCAGCAGTTGGGCGCAGGGGGATCAGCCCCAGCATTTT. Translated: CASSWAQGDQPQHF.

J is TRBJ1-1 and V is TRBV4-1; D unresolved. The germline V and J ends were trimmed by 0 bases and 1 base, with 9 bases remaining between them. CDR1 is MGHRA, CDR2 YSYEKL, per germline. This CDR3 has 15 amino acids. The CDR3 spells CASSQEAGTNTEAFF. The CDR3 coding sequence is TGCGCCAGCAGCCAAGAGGCAGGCACGAACACTGAAGCTTTCTTT.

With regard to this clone: Other DNA variants within this sample encode the same CDR3. This chain uses TRBV5-1 with TRBJ2-2, with a weak D call TRBD1 (6 bases). Germline-derived CDR1 and CDR2 are SGHRS and YFSETQ. Trimming cost V 0 bases and J 1 base, with 7 bases left between them. The CDR3 runs 15 residues. CDR3 loop: CASSLGGQNTGELFF. In DNA form, the CDR3 reads TGCGCCAGCAGCTTGGGGGGACAGAACACCGGGGAGCTGTTTTTT. The entire variable domain, with the rest obtained from reference TRBV5-1 and TRBJ2-2, is as follows: KAGVTQTPRYLIKTRGQQVTLSCSPISGHRSVSWYQQTPGQGLQFLFEYFSETQRNKGNFPGRFSGRQFSNSRSEMNVSTLELGDSALYLCASSLGGQNTGELFFGEGSRLTVL.

This clone was picked up one time. This chain uses TRBV30 with TRBJ2-7, with 7 bases that match TRBD1. Germline V gives CDR1 GTSNPN, CDR2 SVGIG (reference sequence). CDR3 length equals 16 residues. V dropped 2 bases and J dropped 0; count of bases not matched to a gene: 10. The CDR3 is CAWSPKGAGGSYEQYF. Here the CDR3 DNA reads TGTGCCTGGAGTCCAAAAGGTGCAGGGGGCTCCTACGAGCAGTACTTC.

This rearrangement joins TRBV4-1 to TRBJ1-1; D unresolved. The CDR3 loop spans 11 amino acids. Germline V lookup: CDR1 MGHRA, CDR2 YSYEKL. V dropped 0 bases and J dropped 7 bases, with 3 bases sitting between them. CDR3 DNA sequence: TGCGCCAGCAGCCAAGATCTTGAAGCTTTCTTT. As protein: CASSQDLEAFF.

This sequence joins TRBV28 and TRBJ2-7; 7 positions agree with TRBD1. The V gene's germline CDR1 is MDHEN and CDR2 SYDVKM. This CDR3 is 16 amino acids long. The V gene end was trimmed by 5 bases and the J gene end by 0 bases; junction bases not matched to a gene: 10. The DNA for the CDR3 is TGTGCCAGCAGTACCGGGGACAGCCATTTCTCCTACGAGCAGTACTTC. It specifies CASSTGDSHFSYEQYF.

Here the CDR3 DNA reads TGCGCCAGCAGCTTGGGACTAGCGGGAGATACGCAGTATTTT. As protein: CASSLGLAGDTQYF. The chain links TRBV5-1 to TRBJ2-3, with 10 bases that match TRBD2. The CDR3 loop spans 14 amino acids. V was clipped by 0 bases and J by 5 bases; unmatched bases: 0. Germline V gene sequence: CDR1 SGHRS, CDR2 YFSETQ.

This chain connects TRBV6-1 to TRBJ1-1; no clear D gene. This CDR3 is built from 12 residues. Deletions cut 8 bases from V and 3 bases from J, with 10 bases between. The germline gives CDR1 MNHNS, CDR2 SASEGT. CDR3 in amino acids: CASAARDTEAFF. CDR3 coding DNA: TGTGCCAGCGCTGCTCGGGACACTGAAGCTTTCTTT.